This TCR beta chain emerged from a study of shared clonotypes between healthy human individuals. TCRdb's copy holds only in-frame clones and misses some; the assay was immunoSEQ multiplex PCR. The data contain more than 2 million clones, 95% of them singletons. The sequence was obtained from a man aged 18 to 29 in good health. The sequenced material came from naive CD4+ T cells sorted from blood. Noted subset: CD45RA+ positively selected.

The chain's CDR3 is CAIRFTSGNNEQFF. Written as DNA, the CDR3 is TGTGCCATCAGATTCACTAGCGGCAACAATGAGCAGTTCTTC. V gene TRBV10-3 combines with J gene TRBJ2-1; TRBD2 agrees at 8 bases. Germline V gene lookup returns CDR1 ENHRY and CDR2 SYGVKD. V gave up 6 bases and J gave up 5 bases; unmatched junction bases: 6. This CDR3 spans 14 amino acids.